The 32 T cell receptor beta chains listed next were all sequenced from one sample in a study of blood T cell repertoires in COVID-19. The method was immunoSEQ multiplex PCR; TCRdb's version includes in-frame clones alone and lacks a portion of them. This sample has about 180,000 clones, with more than 80% found just once. What was sequenced was peripheral blood. These receptors all stem from a human donor in a cohort sampled during active COVID-19.

This clone was detected once. V gene TRBV5-6 combines with J gene TRBJ1-1, with D unresolved. This CDR3 is built from 13 residues. Germline assignment: CDR1 SGHDT and CDR2 YYEEEE. The V gene lost 4 bases and the J gene lost 4 bases, with 11 bases spanning the gap. In DNA, the CDR3 is TGTGCCAGCAGCCTCACCGTTAGCACTGAAGCTTTCTTT. Its translation: CASSLTVSTEAFF.

The genes are TRBV19 and TRBJ1-2; D might be TRBD1 (5 bases). The CDR3 covers 14 residues. Germline V gene data show CDR1 as LNHDA and CDR2 as SQIVND (reference sequence). Deletions cut 9 bases from V and 8 bases from J, with 22 bases between. The CDR3 protein is CASLPSGGFGGYTF. The CDR3 bases are TGTGCCAGCCTTCCCAGTGGGGGGTTCGGGGGCTACACCTTC.

The rearrangement joins TRBV18 to TRBJ1-1; D perhaps matches TRBD1 (6 bases). The germline CDR1 and CDR2 sequences are KGHSH and LQKENI. The CDR3 is made up of 15 amino acids. V shed 1 base and J shed 4 bases, with 13 bases lying between them. The DNA of the CDR3 is TGTGCCAGCTCACCACAATCAGGGGAAGGCACTGAAGCTTTCTTT. Translated, it gives CASSPQSGEGTEAFF.

V is TRBV6-6 and J is TRBJ1-5; maybe TRBD1 (5 bases). Germline CDR1 reads MNHNY; CDR2 reads SVGAGI (reference sequence). The V end was cut by 7 bases, the J end by 2 bases, with 9 bases between. The CDR3 totals 13 residues. Here the CDR3 DNA reads TGTGCCAGCACGGGGGAGGGCAATCAGCCCCAGCATTTT. Protein: CASTGEGNQPQHF.

As regards this clone: The junction and the germline gene differ at one end; a read error may be behind it. The chain combines TRBV12-3 or TRBV12-4 with TRBJ1-1; TRBD1 is a possible D gene (5 bases). The CDR3 is 12 residues long. CDR3 in DNA: TGTGCCAGCAGCTCTTCCGGACAACTATTTATCTTT. Translation: CASSSSGQLFIF.

This rearrangement joins TRBV19 to TRBJ1-4; D is possibly TRBD1 (5 bases). Trimming cost V 9 bases and J 10 bases, with 18 bases left between them. CDR3 length: 13 amino acids. Germline values: CDR1 LNHDA, CDR2 SQIVND (reference sequence). In DNA, the CDR3 is TGTGCCAGCTCACGGGGCGGGGCAGGAAAACTGTTTTTT. Protein product: CASSRGGAGKLFF.

The V call is TRBV12-3 or TRBV12-4, the J call TRBJ2-7; TRBD1 is a possible D gene (6 bases). V was pared by 6 bases and J by 1 base, with 10 bases between. This CDR3 is 13 amino acids long. CDR3 loop: CASRFDRSYEQYF. The CDR3 DNA reads TGTGCCAGCAGATTTGACAGGTCCTACGAGCAGTACTTC.

The chain carries TRBV6-5 and TRBJ1-1, with TRBD1 matching 7 bases. V was pared by 5 bases and J by 4 bases, with 4 bases of the junction left unmatched. Germline-derived CDR1 and CDR2 are MNHEY and SVGAGI. The CDR3 sequence is 13 residues long. The CDR3 loop is CASSHRGATEAFF. In nucleotides, the CDR3 is TGTGCCAGCAGTCACAGGGGAGCCACTGAAGCTTTCTTT.

V and J are TRBV5-1 and TRBJ1-4; 7 bases fit TRBD1. CDR1 and CDR2 (germline): SGHRS, YFSETQ. This CDR3 is built from 15 residues. With V trimmed by 0 bases and J by 4 bases, 3 bases remained unmatched. The CDR3 sequence: CASSLVGTDNEKLFF. CDR3 DNA sequence: TGCGCCAGCAGCTTGGTGGGGACAGATAATGAAAAACTGTTTTTT.

This chain uses TRBV6-5 with TRBJ1-1, with a weak D call TRBD1 (6 bases). Germline values: CDR1 MNHEY, CDR2 SVGAGI. Trimming cost V 4 bases and J 0 bases, with 6 bases left between them. This CDR3 has 13 residues. CDR3 residues: CASSWTVNTEAFF. CDR3 sequence (DNA): TGTGCCAGCAGTTGGACAGTGAACACTGAAGCTTTCTTT.

This clone occurred once. V usage is TRBV5-4 and J usage is TRBJ2-3, with 8 bases matching TRBD2. V lost 4 bases and J lost 3; bases outside the gene matches: 10. CDR1 and CDR2 (germline): SGHNT, YYREEE (reference sequence). CDR3 size: 16 residues. The CDR3 DNA sequence: TGTGCCAGCAGCGACGAGCGGGGGCCGTGGACAGATACGCAGTATTTT. Its translation is CASSDERGPWTDTQYF.

This clone was counted only a few times. The chain recombines TRBV2 with TRBJ1-2; 8 bases map to TRBD1. From germline, CDR1 is SNHLY and CDR2 FYNNEI. J lost 0 bases, V lost 5 bases, and 8 bases had no gene match. The CDR3 consists of 16 residues. In nucleotides, the CDR3 is TGTGCCAGCAGTCGCGACAGGGGACAAGCTAACTATGGCTACACCTTC. Amino acid sequence: CASSRDRGQANYGYTF.

The rearrangement links TRBV5-1 to TRBJ1-1, with 10 bases aligning to TRBD1. The V gene's germline CDR1 is SGHRS and CDR2 YFSETQ. The CDR3 is 14 residues long. Trimming removed 2 bases from V and 4 bases from J; junction bases left unmatched: 2. The chain's CDR3 is CASSLGTGVTEAFF. CDR3 DNA sequence: TGCGCCAGCAGCTTAGGGACAGGGGTCACTGAAGCTTTCTTT.

The chain uses TRBV19 and TRBJ1-1, with a possible D match to TRBD1 (6 bases). Germline V gene data show CDR1 as LNHDA and CDR2 as SQIVND (reference sequence). Trimming pared 0 bases from V and 2 bases from J, leaving 16 bases between. This CDR3 comprises 17 residues. CDR3 nucleotide sequence: TGTGCCAGTAGTATAGAGAGCTATTCGGACAGAAACACTGAAGCTTTCTTT. Residues: CASSIESYSDRNTEAFF.

This clone appeared a single time. The chain couples TRBV29-1 to TRBJ2-7; D is possibly TRBD1 (5 bases). This CDR3 contains 14 residues. Trimming left V 5 bases short and J 5 bases short, with 19 bases between. Germline V gene data show CDR1 as SQVTM and CDR2 as ANQGSEA. CDR3 bases: TGCAGCGTTCGAGGACAAGCGTATGATAACGAGCAGTACTTC. This codes for CSVRGQAYDNEQYF.

This clone was recorded a few times. The chain is built from TRBV6-5 and TRBJ1-2; D possibly corresponds to TRBD1 (5 bases). Trimming left V 3 bases short and J 4 bases short, with 9 bases between. The germline V gene has CDR1 MNHEY and CDR2 SVGAGI. The CDR3 spans 13 residues. The CDR3 sequence is CASSYLGVYGYTF. The CDR3 bases are TGTGCCAGCAGTTATTTAGGGGTCTATGGCTACACCTTC.

The rearrangement joins TRBV4-1 to TRBJ2-7; no firm D call. Germline assignment: CDR1 MGHRA and CDR2 YSYEKL. Between the trimmed V and J ends, which lost 4 bases and 3 bases, there was a span of 10 bases. This CDR3 has 13 amino acids. Here the CDR3 reads CASSPTAGYEQYF. The CDR3, as DNA: TGCGCCAGCAGCCCCACTGCCGGCTACGAGCAGTACTTC.

This clone was detected a few times. The rearrangement uses TRBV7-9 and TRBJ2-7, with 8 bases identical to TRBD2. The CDR3 is 16 amino acids. The ends lost 5 bases at V and 4 bases at J; junction bases unmatched: 13. CDR1 and CDR2 (germline): SEHNR, FQNEAQ (reference sequence). CDR3 protein: CASSLDQTGLGYEQYF. The CDR3 bases are TGTGCCAGCAGCCTCGACCAGACGGGACTAGGATACGAGCAGTACTTC.

This clone was seen more than once but under ten times. The chain carries TRBV7-2 and TRBJ2-7; 7 bases align to TRBD1. The CDR3 runs 12 residues. Trimming at V came to 5 bases and at J to 9 bases, leaving 7 bases not matched to a gene. Germline V CDR1 and CDR2: SGHTA, FQGNSA. The CDR3 spells CASSRTGEGQYF. In DNA, the CDR3 is TGTGCCAGCAGCAGAACAGGGGAAGGGCAGTACTTC.

The chain couples TRBV29-1 to TRBJ2-5; 9 nucleotides agree with TRBD1. The CDR3 totals 16 residues. Germline trimming cut 4 bases from V and 4 bases from J; bases unmatched to any gene: 13. In germline, CDR1 is SQVTM, CDR2 ANQGSEA. The CDR3 protein is CSVGGQGGGEVETQYF. Written as DNA, the CDR3 is TGCAGCGTTGGGGGACAGGGTGGTGGGGAGGTAGAGACCCAGTACTTC.

This rearrangement joins TRBV14 to TRBJ1-2; no definite D call. V was clipped by 1 base and J by 4 bases, with 19 bases between them. This CDR3 comprises 17 residues. CDR1 and CDR2 (germline): SGHDN, FVKESK. The CDR3 reads CASSQAPKRQAPYGYTF. The CDR3 DNA reads as TGTGCCAGCAGCCAAGCCCCCAAGCGGCAGGCCCCCTATGGCTACACCTTC.

This clone was seen only a few times. Without the conserved terminal phenylalanine or tryptophan, this CDR3 likely stems from a read error. The limits of the CDR3 on the DNA are not certain, so only TCRdb's listed CDR3 is given. The chain couples TRBV4-1 to TRBJ1-2. CDR1 is MGHRA and CDR2 is YSYEKL in the germline V gene. A total of 13 residues make up the CDR3, ends included. The CDR3 protein is CASSGFGRGRLYL.

The DNA of the CDR3 is TGTGCCAGCAGCGTAGAGGAACAGACCGGGGCTGAAGCTTTCTTT. This translates into CASSVEEQTGAEAFF. J is TRBJ1-1 and V is TRBV9, with no clear D. V was clipped by 0 bases and J by 6 bases, with 15 bases between them. The CDR3 runs 15 residues. From germline, CDR1 is SGDLS and CDR2 YYNGEE. Full variable domain (rest looked up from reference TRBV9 and TRBJ1-1): DSGVTQTPKHLITATGQRVTLRCSPRSGDLSVYWYQQSLDQGLQFLIQYYNGEERAKGNILERFSAQQFPDLHSELNLSSLELGDSALYFCASSVEEQTGAEAFFGQGTRLTVV.

The chain carries TRBV6-5 and TRBJ2-7; 8 bases map to TRBD1. Germline V CDR1 and CDR2: MNHEY, SVGAGI. The length of the CDR3 is 16 residues. V shed 0 bases and J 2 bases; nucleotides not matched to a gene: 6. The CDR3 DNA is TGTGCCAGCAGTTACTCGGGACAGGAGGCGGCCTACGAGCAGTACTTC. Translated: CASSYSGQEAAYEQYF.

V is TRBV24-1 and J is TRBJ1-5, with a weak D call TRBD1 (5 bases). Trimming stripped 3 bases from V and 0 bases from J, with 5 bases between. Per germline, CDR1 KGHDR and CDR2 SFDVKD. The CDR3 contains 14 residues. The CDR3 coding sequence is TGTGCCACCAGTGATGACAGTAGCAATCAGCCCCAGCATTTT. Translated: CATSDDSSNQPQHF.

J is TRBJ1-5 and V is TRBV15; D is perhaps TRBD1 (5 bases). Trimming took off 0 bases at V and 0 bases at J, with 6 bases between the two ends. Germline CDR1 reads LNHNV; CDR2 reads YYDKDF (reference sequence). The CDR3 runs to 15 residues. The CDR3 sequence: CATSRETVSNQPQHF. The CDR3 region has the DNA TGTGCCACCAGCAGAGAGACAGTTAGCAATCAGCCCCAGCATTTT.

The J gene is TRBJ2-7, the V gene TRBV9; TRBD1 aligns across 9 bases. After removal of 4 bases from V and 4 bases from J, the junction contained 6 bases not matched to a gene. CDR3 length equals 14 residues. From germline, CDR1 is SGDLS and CDR2 YYNGEE. The CDR3 nucleotides read TGTGCCAGCAGCCCACGGGACAGGGAATACGAGCAGTACTTC. Protein: CASSPRDREYEQYF.

The rearrangement uses TRBV6-5 and TRBJ2-1, with D unclear. Germline lookup yields CDR1 MNHEY and CDR2 SVGAGI. The germline V and J ends were trimmed by 3 bases and 0 bases, with 12 bases remaining between them. The CDR3 extends over 16 amino acids. CDR3 in DNA: TGTGCCAGCAGTTATCGCCAGGCCCGCTCCTACAATGAGCAGTTCTTC. Protein: CASSYRQARSYNEQFF.

The V gene is TRBV4-2, the J gene TRBJ1-4; 8 positions match TRBD1. V lost 1 base and J lost 6; bases outside the gene matches: 13. Per the germline V gene, CDR1 is LGHNA and CDR2 is YNFKEQ. There are 18 residues in the CDR3. CDR3 nucleotides: TGTGCCAGCAGCCAAGGGTCGGGACCCCAGACAGGGGATGAAAAACTGTTTTTT. Its protein is CASSQGSGPQTGDEKLFF.

The chain uses TRBV4-1 and TRBJ1-2, with D maybe TRBD1 (6 bases). Between the trimmed V and J ends, which lost 1 base and 12 bases, there was a span of 21 bases. Germline CDR1 reads MGHRA; CDR2 reads YSYEKL. The CDR3 has 15 amino acids. CDR3 residues: CASSQVWTQGSRNTF. The CDR3 nucleotides are TGCGCCAGCAGCCAAGTTTGGACACAGGGTTCTAGGAACACCTTC.

V is TRBV5-4 and J is TRBJ2-3, with 8 bases aligning to TRBD2. V shed 4 bases, J shed 1 base, and the junction held 8 bases outside the gene matches. The CDR3 is 16 residues long. The V gene's germline CDR1 is SGHNT and CDR2 YYREEE (reference sequence). The CDR3 spells CASSLRTSRRTDTQYF. The CDR3 region has the DNA TGTGCCAGCAGCCTACGGACTAGCAGGCGCACAGATACGCAGTATTTT. The full variable domain, with the rest looked up from reference TRBV5-4 and TRBJ2-3, is ETGVTQSPTHLIKTRGQQVTLRCSSQSGHNTVSWYQQALGQGPQFIFQYYREEENGRGNFPPRFSGLQFPNYSSELNVNALELDDSALYLCASSLRTSRRTDTQYFGPGTRLTVL.

This chain connects TRBV2 to TRBJ2-2, with no clear D. Trimming cost V 4 bases and J 0 bases, with 12 bases left between them. CDR3 length: 16 amino acids. Germline V lookup: CDR1 SNHLY, CDR2 FYNNEI. CDR3 in DNA: TGTGCCAGCAGTGCTATACTACGAACGAACACCGGGGAGCTGTTTTTT. Its protein product is CASSAILRTNTGELFF.